The TCR beta chain under discussion was sequenced for a study of blood T cell repertoires in COVID-19 (dated by TCRdb to between 2020 and 2021). Describing the broader study: The collaborator samples originated in the United States, Italy and Spain and spanned the acute and convalescent phases of COVID-19. Samples came from the ongoing ImmuneRACE study (first 160 participants) plus 1,254 subjects from 6 global collaborators. A freely available public database, intended as a resource for researchers studying the immune response to SARS-CoV-2, is where the repertoires were released. Sample metadata almost always included a de-identified subject ID, COVID-19 status, age in years and sex. The dataset comprised deeply sampled blood TCRbeta repertoires from subjects exposed to, actively infected with, or recovered from COVID-19. The prospective study material was composed of cDNA or gDNA derived from T cells, B-cell-depleted T cells, or PBMCs. Where available, HLA class I and class II types were obtained from metadata supplied by the sample provider rather than from assay-based typing. Study-wide conclusions, independent of this receptor: The amount of clinical and demographic metadata varied by source and participant and was provided uncurated.

Compared with germline, V lacks 3 bases and J lacks 5 bases; bases without a gene match: 8. From cysteine to phenylalanine, the CDR3 is 16 amino acids long. The CDR3 DNA has 48 bases and is translated from base 1. The germline V gene encodes CDR1 KGHSH and CDR2 LQKENI. Collaborating institutions collected whole blood in K2EDTA tubes following their own protocols. For TCRbeta analysis, collaborators shipped samples as frozen whole blood, isolated PBMCs, or DNA extracted from either of those sample types. Comment on this clone: This receptor's antigen is unknown. Base qualities are not at hand, and no much larger clone is one base apart.

TCRbeta CDR3 regions were amplified from genomic DNA using the immunoSEQ Assay, a bias-controlled multiplex PCR. In the source study's methods: Within the assay, amplification of reference gene primers was used to estimate how many nucleated cells each sample contained. Sequence reads were collapsed and filtered to measure the absolute abundance of every unique TCRbeta CDR3 rearrangement. Productive Simpson clonality was computed per sample as the square root of Simpson's diversity index over productive rearrangements. Sourced from immuneACCESS, this table was stored by TCRdb with only in-frame sequences that have V and J called. A share of the clones is absent; for the studies checked, an unresolved V gene accounts for under half, and the remainder has no known explanation. V, J and clone size are those of that table, while D and trimming were read from the DNA. The sample includes tens of thousands of clones, with around three quarters observed a single time. About 7% of the sample is held by the ten biggest clonotypes.

This sequence was found in a man aged 65 to 79 with acute or convalescent COVID-19. Sample: peripheral blood. Rearrangement joined TRBV18 to TRBJ2-5; TRBD2 lines up with 11 middle nucleotides. The nucleotide sequence is TGTGCCAGCTCACCCTATAGCGGGAGGGCCATCGAGACCCAGTACTTC. Protein translation: CASSPYSGRAIETQYF. Full variable domain (CDR3 extended with the reference TRBV18 and TRBJ2-5 proteins): NAGVMQNPRHLVRRRGQEARLRCSPMKGHSHVYWYRQLPEEGLKFMVYLQKENIIDESGMPKERFSAEFPKEGPSILRIQQVVRGDSAAYFCASSPYSGRAIETQYFGPGTRLLVL.